The following is a T cell receptor beta chain sequence with its context. V was shortened by 8 bases and J by 7 bases, with 14 bases between the two germline ends. The length of the CDR3 is 12 residues. Germline lookup yields CDR1 MNHEY and CDR2 SVGAGI. Preparing the TCRbeta library involved the use of unique molecular identifiers. A single record per CDR3 protein comes from TCRdb applying MiXCR to the PCR reads. The sample lists roughly 500,000 distinct CDR3 sequences; about 17% were seen once. This entry is derived from a study of T-cell reconstitution after alpha-beta-depleted transplantation in children.

The clonotype comes from a human donor who donated a stem cell graft to a child with acute lymphoblastic leukemia. The chain uses TRBV6-5 and TRBJ1-2, with D possibly TRBD1 on 5 matching bases. This material consisted of PBMCs from the stem cell graft donor, taken from the stem cell graft. The CDR3 sequence: CASLGVLGGYTF. The CDR3 DNA sequence: TGTGCCAGCCTAGGGGTTCTGGGTGGCTACACCTTC.